The TCR beta chain described here comes from a study of T cells in Graves' hyperthyroidism and ophthalmopathy (dated by TCRdb to between 2018 and 2021). Concerning the study at large: Peripheral blood samples were taken at the time of initial diagnosis, prior to any treatment. TCR Vbeta CDR3 sequencing of roughly 140 peripheral blood samples (43 ophthalmopathy, some 75 hyperthyroidism and roughly 17 progressor patients) is reported in the paper. Prospective prediction of ophthalmopathy was tested in an independent validation cohort of 18 to 20 hyperthyroidism patients and some 17 patients who later progressed to ophthalmopathy. The study also compared thyroid tissue and blood T-cell repertoires from more than 5 Graves' hyperthyroidism patients. After blood sampling, hyperthyroidism patients were treated with methimazole at a starting dose of 30 mg daily, and ophthalmopathy patients were treated with high-dose intravenous methylprednisolone. The 90 to 100 discovery patients were randomly split 7:3 into training and test sets. To identify TCR V-J signatures that set the groups apart, the researchers used a discovery cohort of 100 or so patients, made up of about 44 with Graves' ophthalmopathy and 55 to 65 with stable Graves' hyperthyroidism. What the authors observed across the whole study: Sample size was not statistically predetermined, and blinding of investigators to group allocation was not performed. Most expanded thyroid clonotypes (frequency above 0.001) were also detected in blood, suggesting blood repertoires may reflect thyroid immune responses. In validation, progression to ophthalmopathy was predicted by the model with nearly 71% sensitivity and about 72% specificity, a median of around 6.5 months before onset. A 13 V-J signature model separated ophthalmopathy from stable hyperthyroidism, with 87.88% sensitivity and roughly 81% specificity in cross-validation and 80%/75% in testing.

Including the terminal cysteine and phenylalanine, the CDR3 comprises 16 residues. The sequence is cut down to CDR3 DNA, 48 bases in frame from base 1. CDR1 and CDR2, looked up from the germline V gene, are MNHEY and SVGEGT. V was cut back by 0 bases and J by 7 bases, leaving a gap of 16 bases between them. The TCR beta CDR3 regions were amplified from RNA transcripts. The TCR CDR3 was subjected to a first round of RT-PCR using the HTBI primer set and the Qiagen OneStep RT-PCR kit. Libraries were constructed in a second round of multiplex PCR, after which size selection and purification were carried out. The libraries were sequenced on an Illumina HiSeq2000 using paired-end 100 bp reads. Turning to the authors' computational methods: Raw data were processed with SOAPnuke, discarding reads with adapters, uncalled bases, mean Phred below 15, or no exact constant-primer or identifier match. COPE v1.2.5 was used to merge high-quality paired reads, and clonotypes were defined as unique nucleotide sequences. MiTCR v1.1 was used to align the clonotypes against IMGT TRBV, TRBD and TRBJ reference segments. Analysis was restricted to V-J combinations with a frequency above 0.0001, which covered about 99% of repertoires. A TCS score was defined as the ratio of F50 (clonal expansion) to E x V (chaos), with BLOSUM62-based TCRdist applied between CDR3 peptides within each V-J. Welch's t-statistics and random forest reduced 514 V-J features to roughly 13, which were used in a naive Bayes classifier (R e1071). In TCRdb, the public reads were trimmed at Q25 with fastp and aligned with MiXCR, with productive beta chains retained. Each entry merges the rows of one CDR3 protein and shows their most common DNA and genes. These V and J calls originate from TCRdb's pipeline instead of the authors' own analysis. Counted in this sample were some 560,000 distinct CDR3 sequences; 15% to 17% of them appeared once. 7.3% of the sample is taken by the ten largest.

A patient counted as having stable Graves' hyperthyroidism if no progression to ophthalmopathy occurred over 18 months of follow-up. Hyperthyroidism patients were newly diagnosed, with disease duration under 2 months, and aged 18 to 65 years. The study excluded patients with uncontrolled infections, other autoimmune diseases, pregnancy or lactation. Diagnoses were based on clinical symptoms, serum thyroxine and TRAb, thyroid ultrasound and orbital computed tomography. Ficoll-Paque density gradient centrifugation was used to isolate PBMCs from around 10 ml of fresh peripheral blood. Total RNA was extracted using Trizol reagent, and RNA quality was assessed on an Agilent 2100 Bioanalyzer. This clonotype occurred many times. Its antigen target is currently unknown. Qualities for individual bases were not recorded, and no much larger clone is one base off.

The chain employs TRBV6-2 or TRBV6-3 and TRBJ1-5; tentative D gene TRBD1, with 5 bases matching. The sample comprised blood. This receptor was taken from a woman aged 25 to 39 with Graves' hyperthyroidism. CDR3 loop: CASSYSDFGGGQPQHF. Read as DNA, the sequence is TGTGCCAGCAGTTACTCGGATTTTGGCGGGGGACAGCCCCAGCATTTT.